This TCR beta chain originates from a study of T-cell reconstitution after alpha-beta-depleted transplantation in children. It was with unique molecular identifiers that the TCRbeta library was prepared. Using its own MiXCR run on the PCR reads, TCRdb lists one record per CDR3 protein. This table holds a few hundred thousand distinct CDR3 sequences, approximately 9% found once. This clonotype was seen ten or more times. Trimming removed 3 bases from V and 0 bases from J; junction bases left unmatched: 4. This CDR3 region has 17 residues. The V gene's germline CDR1 is SGHRS and CDR2 YFSETQ. The chain is built from TRBV5-1 and TRBJ2-6, with 9 positions matching TRBD1. This TCR came from a human donor who donated a stem cell graft to a child with acute lymphoblastic leukemia. Here the sequenced sample was PBMCs from the stem cell graft donor, taken from the stem cell graft. DNA of the CDR3: TGCGCCAGCAGCTATGAGACAGGGGGCTCTGGGGCCAACGTCCTGACTTTC. This encodes CASSYETGGSGANVLTF.